This entry describes one T cell receptor beta chain. Its matching antigen is unknown. This sample was included in a study of T cells in Graves' hyperthyroidism and ophthalmopathy. In the study overall: Before treatment of any kind, peripheral blood was taken at initial diagnosis.

Study results and caveats: The blood repertoire included most of the expanded thyroid clonotypes above 0.001.

Germline V lookup: CDR1 LNHDA, CDR2 SQIVND (reference sequence). CDR3 length equals 14 residues. Trimming pared 3 bases from V and 5 bases from J, leaving 11 bases between. RNA transcripts yielded amplified TCR beta CDR3 regions. When the TCR CDR3 underwent first-round RT-PCR, the HTBI primer set was used. In TCRdb, the multiplex PCR reads were re-called with MiXCR into one record per CDR3 protein. The sample contains roughly 400,000 distinct CDR3 sequences, 20% to 25% of which appear only once. Extraction of PBMCs used 7.5 to 10 ml of fresh peripheral blood. The clonotype originates from a man aged 45 to 65 with Graves' hyperthyroidism. Sequences were obtained from blood. V and J are TRBV19 and TRBJ1-5; possibly TRBD1 for D (6 bases). The CDR3 loop reads CASSMGGAHQPQHF. Here the CDR3 DNA reads TGTGCCAGTAGTATGGGGGGGGCCCATCAGCCCCAGCATTTT.